These 23 T cell receptor beta chains were all obtained from the same sample, sequenced in a study of T cell responses to AZD1222 COVID-19 vaccine. Assay used: immunoSEQ multiplex PCR; TCRdb lists only in-frame clones, some missing. The sample has about 76,000 clones; over 85% are singletons. This material consisted of peripheral blood, taken on day 0 of AZD1222 vaccination. These TCRs come from an adult in good health.

For the CDR3, the DNA is TGTGCCTGCAAATTCAGCGGGAGGGTTAACGAGCAGTACTTC. Its protein is CACKFSGRVNEQYF. The gene calls are TRBV30 and TRBJ2-7; TRBD2 aligns across 10 bases. V trimming: 6 bases; J trimming: 5 bases; junction bases outside the gene matches: 10. Germline V gene sequence: CDR1 GTSNPN, CDR2 SVGIG (reference sequence). This CDR3 has 14 residues.

J is TRBJ2-7 and V is TRBV4-1, with 9 bases lining up with TRBD1. The CDR3 totals 16 residues. The V and J ends lost 2 bases and 6 bases, in that order; junction bases with no gene match: 11. Germline V gene sequence: CDR1 MGHRA, CDR2 YSYEKL. The CDR3 is CASSQRVLQGAVEQYF. CDR3 coding DNA: TGCGCCAGCAGCCAACGGGTGCTACAGGGGGCTGTCGAGCAGTACTTC.

The V call is TRBV6-5, the J call TRBJ1-1; 7 bases align to TRBD1. The CDR3 is made up of 15 amino acids. V lost 0 bases, J lost 3 bases, and 4 bases stayed unmatched. In germline, CDR1 is MNHEY, CDR2 SVGAGI. CDR3 nucleotide sequence: TGTGCCAGCAGTTACTCCTTCGACAGGGACACTGAAGCTTTCTTT. As protein: CASSYSFDRDTEAFF.

This clone turned up a few times. The chain is built from TRBV9 and TRBJ2-1; TRBD1 might be the D (7 bases). This CDR3 region has 15 residues. V lost 0 bases and J 5 bases, leaving 12 bases between the germline ends. The germline V gene has CDR1 SGDLS and CDR2 YYNGEE. Written as DNA, the CDR3 is TGTGCCAGCAGCGTAGCCCAGGGGGGACACAATGAGCAGTTCTTC. Protein sequence: CASSVAQGGHNEQFF.

This clone was observed a few times. The chain couples TRBV9 to TRBJ1-4, with 7 positions matching TRBD1. The germline V gene encodes CDR1 SGDLS and CDR2 YYNGEE. Losses at the gene ends were 3 bases for V and 5 bases for J; bases not matched to a gene: 7. The CDR3 has 15 residues. CDR3 sequence reads: CASSEGAGSNEKLFF. DNA for the CDR3: TGTGCCAGCAGCGAGGGGGCGGGCTCGAATGAAAAACTGTTTTTT.

The V and J genes are TRBV9 and TRBJ2-2; D might be TRBD2 (5 bases). This CDR3 contains 15 residues. CDR1 is SGDLS and CDR2 is YYNGEE in the germline V gene. V shed 3 bases and J shed 8 bases, with 17 bases lying between them. CDR3 sequence (DNA): TGTGCCAGCAGCGGAGAGTCCCTCGGGGAGGGGGAGCTGTTTTTT. Protein: CASSGESLGEGELFF.

The genes are TRBV6-6 and TRBJ1-2; 9 bases map to TRBD1. The germline CDR1 and CDR2 sequences are MNHNY and SVGAGI (reference sequence). V lost 5 bases, J lost 4 bases, and 14 bases stayed unmatched. This CDR3 has 17 residues. The CDR3 DNA reads TGTGCCAGCAGTCGATCGCTCCGGGACAGGGATATCTATGGCTACACCTTC. Residues: CASSRSLRDRDIYGYTF.

This chain joins TRBV9 and TRBJ2-1; 12 bases fit TRBD2. The trim removed 0 bases at V and 0 bases at J, leaving 4 bases unmatched. Germline values: CDR1 SGDLS, CDR2 YYNGEE. This CDR3 is 18 amino acids long. The CDR3 DNA follows: TGTGCCAGCAGCGTAGGTCTAGCGGGAGGGTACTCCTACAATGAGCAGTTCTTC. Protein: CASSVGLAGGYSYNEQFF.

The chain is built from TRBV13 and TRBJ2-2, with D perhaps matching TRBD1 or TRBD2 (5 bases each). The CDR3 totals 14 residues. V lost 3 bases and J lost 4, with 9 bases in between. Germline CDR1 PRHDT, CDR2 FYEKMQ (reference sequence). CDR3 DNA sequence: TGTGCCAGCAGCTTCGGGGCGGGCACCGGGGAGCTGTTTTTT. It translates to CASSFGAGTGELFF. The whole variable domain, remainder taken from reference TRBV13 and TRBJ2-2, is AAGVIQSPRHLIKEKRETATLKCYPIPRHDTVYWYQQGPGQDPQFLISFYEKMQSDKGSIPDRFSAQQFSDYHSELNMSSLELGDSALYFCASSFGAGTGELFFGEGSRLTVL.

The chain is built from TRBV5-1 and TRBJ2-4; D remains ambiguous. The CDR3 is 18 amino acids. The germline V and J ends were trimmed by 4 bases and 3 bases, with 23 bases remaining between them. The germline gives CDR1 SGHRS, CDR2 YFSETQ. The CDR3 loop reads CASSLPAADLNFKNIQYF. The CDR3 DNA sequence: TGCGCCAGCAGCCTTCCGGCGGCAGACCTAAACTTCAAAAACATTCAGTACTTC.

The chain is built from TRBV2 and TRBJ1-2; D perhaps matches TRBD1 (5 bases). From germline, CDR1 is SNHLY and CDR2 FYNNEI. The CDR3 contains 12 residues. V lost 4 bases and J lost 4, with 7 bases in between. The CDR3: CASSGGFYGYTF. The CDR3 bases are TGTGCCAGCAGTGGGGGGTTCTATGGCTACACCTTC.

V usage is TRBV9 and J usage is TRBJ2-7; 8 nucleotides line up with TRBD1. Trimming at V came to 2 bases and at J to 0 bases, leaving 7 bases not matched to a gene. The CDR3 is 16 residues long. Germline V lookup: CDR1 SGDLS, CDR2 YYNGEE. The CDR3 reads CASSVRGQANSYEQYF. CDR3 nucleotide sequence: TGTGCCAGCAGCGTTCGGGGACAGGCCAACTCCTACGAGCAGTACTTC.

The chain recombines TRBV4-2 with TRBJ1-4; 9 bases map to TRBD1. Germline CDR1 and CDR2: LGHNA and YNFKEQ. J gave up 4 bases and V 0 bases, and 3 bases lay outside the gene matches. The CDR3 spans 16 residues. DNA for the CDR3: TGTGCCAGCAGCCAAGAGGGGACAGGGCTTAATGAAAAACTGTTTTTT. It translates to CASSQEGTGLNEKLFF.

The rearrangement uses TRBV27 and TRBJ1-2; D remains unclear. There are 14 residues in the CDR3. Germline values: CDR1 MNHEY, CDR2 SMNVEV (reference sequence). The V and J ends lost 4 bases and 3 bases respectively, with 12 bases between them. The CDR3 region has the DNA TGTGCCAGCAGTTCACAGACCTACGACTATGGCTACACCTTC. Encoded protein: CASSSQTYDYGYTF.

V is TRBV9 and J is TRBJ2-7; 11 nucleotides line up with TRBD2. The germline gives CDR1 SGDLS, CDR2 YYNGEE. Trimming removed 3 bases from V and 0 bases from J; junction bases left unmatched: 11. There are 18 residues in the CDR3. DNA for the CDR3: TGTGCCAGCAGCGCCGGGGGACTAGCGGCTAGGGCCTCCTACGAGCAGTACTTC. Translation gives CASSAGGLAARASYEQYF.

The chain joins TRBV4-3 to TRBJ2-2, with D perhaps TRBD2 (6 bases). Trimming removed 0 bases at V and 4 bases at J, with 15 bases between. Germline V gene lookup returns CDR1 LGHNA and CDR2 YSLEER. The CDR3 covers 17 residues. CDR3: CASSQDRREVGTGELFF. In DNA form, the CDR3 reads TGCGCCAGCAGCCAAGATAGGAGGGAGGTTGGCACCGGGGAGCTGTTTTTT.

A remark on this clone: The germline gene is not matched at one end of the junction; a read error may be the cause. This rearrangement joins TRBV2 to TRBJ2-1, with TRBD2 matching 7 bases. This CDR3 has 12 residues. CDR1 and CDR2 from the germline V gene are SNHLY and FYNNEI. DNA for the CDR3: TGTGCCAGCAGTGAAGCCGCGCTAGCGGTGGTCTTC. Its protein product is CASSEAALAVVF.

The rearrangement joins TRBV6-5 to TRBJ1-2; D is uncertain. The CDR3 is 13 amino acids. Between the trimmed V and J ends, which lost 2 bases and 0 bases, there was a span of 4 bases. Per the germline V gene, CDR1 is MNHEY and CDR2 is SVGAGI. CDR3 DNA sequence: TGTGCCAGCAGTTACGGAGCTAACTATGGCTACACCTTC. Translation: CASSYGANYGYTF.

The V and J genes are TRBV11-2 and TRBJ2-6; no clear D. V lost 3 bases and J lost 4, with 10 bases in between. The CDR3 spans 15 residues. Germline values: CDR1 SGHAT, CDR2 FQNNGV. This CDR3 reads CASSLVGRGANVLTF. The CDR3 bases are TGTGCCAGCAGCTTGGTAGGAAGGGGGGCCAACGTCCTGACTTTC.

V and J are TRBV6-1 and TRBJ2-5; D is tentatively TRBD1 or TRBD2 (5 bases each). The CDR3 has 13 residues. Trimming cost V 2 bases and J 3 bases, with 7 bases left between them. Germline lookup yields CDR1 MNHNS and CDR2 SASEGT. This chain's CDR3 is CASSERGEETQYF. The CDR3 nucleotides read TGTGCCAGCAGTGAACGGGGCGAAGAGACCCAGTACTTC.

The J gene is TRBJ2-5, the V gene TRBV19; D could derive from TRBD1 or TRBD2 (5 bases each). This CDR3 has 15 amino acids. Germline loops: CDR1 LNHDA, CDR2 SQIVND (reference sequence). V was clipped by 3 bases and J by 1 base, with 12 bases between them. The CDR3 nucleotides are TGTGCCAGTAGTATGCCTCTGGGACCCCAAGAGACCCAGTACTTC. Translated, it gives CASSMPLGPQETQYF.

About this clone: Other DNA sequences in this specimen translate into the identical CDR3. The genes are TRBV5-1 and TRBJ1-1; D remains ambiguous. In germline, CDR1 is SGHRS, CDR2 YFSETQ. Between the trimmed V and J ends, which lost 0 bases and 1 base, there was a span of 4 bases. The CDR3 extends over 13 amino acids. CDR3 sequence: CASSLGGNTEAFF. DNA for the CDR3: TGCGCCAGCAGCTTGGGCGGGAACACTGAAGCTTTCTTT.

The genes are TRBV19 and TRBJ1-3; no clear D gene. V lost 5 bases, J lost 0 bases, and 11 bases lay in between. The CDR3 totals 15 residues. The germline V gene encodes CDR1 LNHDA and CDR2 SQIVND (reference sequence). In DNA, the CDR3 is TGTGCCAGTAGTTCCACTGAGTACTCTGGAAACACCATATATTTT. It is translated as CASSSTEYSGNTIYF.